Below are 14 T cell receptor beta chains sequenced from a single sample in a study of blood T cells in healthy people across ages. A sample-barcoded 5' primer and a J-beta primer mix were used in a second PCR of roughly 6 to 12 cycles. TCRdb re-called the 5' RACE reads with MiXCR, one entry per CDR3 protein. The sample comprises under 800,000 distinct CDR3 sequences, 40% to 45% of which are singletons, and under 25% rests with the top ten. Specimen: blood. The receptors originated from a woman aged 55 to 70 in good health.

This clonotype was counted a few times. J is TRBJ2-1 and V is TRBV5-1; a weak D match, TRBD2 (6 bases). Germline V gene data show CDR1 as SGHRS and CDR2 as YFSETQ. The CDR3 is made up of 14 amino acids. V lost 1 base, J lost 5 bases, and 10 bases lay in between. CDR3 nucleotides: TGCGCCAGCAGCTTGACGGACTACCACAATGAGCAGTTCTTC. It yields the protein CASSLTDYHNEQFF. Filled out from reference TRBV5-1 and TRBJ2-1, the complete variable domain reads KAGVTQTPRYLIKTRGQQVTLSCSPISGHRSVSWYQQTPGQGLQFLFEYFSETQRNKGNFPGRFSGRQFSNSRSEMNVSTLELGDSALYLCASSLTDYHNEQFFGPGTRLTVL.

This clonotype has a count of ten or more. V gene TRBV29-1 combines with J gene TRBJ1-1, with D perhaps matching TRBD1 (5 bases). Trimming pared 7 bases from V and 3 bases from J, leaving 15 bases between. Germline V gene sequence: CDR1 SQVTM, CDR2 ANQGSEA. This CDR3 contains 13 residues. Here the CDR3 reads CSAGGAGHTEAFF. The CDR3 nucleotides are TGCAGCGCCGGAGGGGCAGGGCACACTGAAGCTTTCTTT. The variable domain in full, with the rest retrieved from reference TRBV29-1 and TRBJ1-1, is SAVISQKPSRDICQRGTSLTIQCQVDSQVTMMFWYRQQPGQSLTLIATANQGSEATYESGFVIDKFPISRPNLTFSTLTVSNMSPEDSSIYLCSAGGAGHTEAFFGQGTRLTVV.

J is TRBJ1-6 and V is TRBV20-1, with D maybe TRBD1 (5 bases). The CDR3 has 14 amino acids. Deletions cut 7 bases from V and 8 bases from J, with 18 bases between. The germline V gene has CDR1 DFQATT and CDR2 SNEGSKA (reference sequence). The CDR3 DNA sequence: TGCAGTGGTCCCCCCCCGGGGGATTATTCACCCCTCCACTTT. It codes for CSGPPPGDYSPLHF.

V and J are TRBV20-1 and TRBJ2-1; D not certain. The CDR3 contains 16 residues. The germline V gene has CDR1 DFQATT and CDR2 SNEGSKA (reference sequence). The V gene lost 7 bases and the J gene lost 1 base, with 20 bases spanning the gap. In nucleotides, the CDR3 is TGCAGTGTACTACATGACGCGGTAACGTCCTACAATGAGCAGTTCTTC. Amino acid sequence: CSVLHDAVTSYNEQFF.

The chain has TRBV7-8 and TRBJ2-1, with a possible D match to TRBD2 (5 bases). V gave up 2 bases and J gave up 8 bases, with 19 bases separating them. The V gene's germline CDR1 is SGHVS and CDR2 FQNEAQ. This CDR3 comprises 16 residues. The CDR3 reads CASSLMAGIKYHEQFF. The CDR3 DNA follows: TGTGCCAGCAGCTTAATGGCGGGTATCAAGTATCATGAGCAGTTCTTC. The full variable domain, its missing parts supplied by reference TRBV7-8 and TRBJ2-1, is GAGVSQSPRYKVAKRGQDVALRCDPISGHVSLFWYQQALGQGPEFLTYFQNEAQLDKSGLPSDRFFAERPEGSVSTLKIQRTQQEDSAVYLCASSLMAGIKYHEQFFGPGTRLTVL.

The chain joins TRBV7-9 to TRBJ2-1, with 12 bases lining up with TRBD2. The CDR3 loop spans 15 amino acids. Trimming removed 7 bases from V and 10 bases from J; junction bases left unmatched: 11. CDR1 is SEHNR, CDR2 FQNEAQ, per germline (reference sequence). CDR3 amino acids: CASTSPSGTSGEQFF. The DNA of the CDR3 is TGTGCCAGCACCTCCCCGAGTGGGACTAGCGGGGAGCAGTTCTTC.

This clonotype was seen a handful of times. In DNA, the CDR3 is TGTGCCAGCAGTTTGTGGGGACTGGACTCTGGGGCCAACGTCCTGACTTTC. Its protein is CASSLWGLDSGANVLTF. This chain joins TRBV27 and TRBJ2-6, with a weak D call TRBD2 (6 bases). Trimming took off 3 bases at V and 0 bases at J, with 12 bases between the two ends. CDR3 size: 17 residues. The germline CDR1 and CDR2 sequences are MNHEY and SMNVEV (reference sequence).

V is TRBV12-3 or TRBV12-4 and J is TRBJ2-3; 9 nucleotides agree with TRBD2. The CDR3 length is 14 residues. The J segment lost 8 bases and the V segment lost 0 bases, leaving 3 bases of the junction unmatched. The CDR3 protein is CASSLAASGATQYF. The CDR3 nucleotides are TGTGCCAGCAGTTTAGCGGCTAGCGGGGCTACGCAGTATTTT.

The chain has TRBV7-9 and TRBJ2-3; D unresolved. Germline V gene sequence: CDR1 SEHNR, CDR2 FQNEAQ (reference sequence). The CDR3 has 13 amino acids. The V gene lost 6 bases and the J gene lost 4 bases, with 11 bases spanning the gap. CDR3 region: CASSSKWADTQYF. In DNA, the CDR3 is TGTGCCAGCAGTTCTAAATGGGCAGATACGCAGTATTTT.

A word on this clonotype: One base away lies a much larger clone, so this may be a sequencing read error. This chain connects TRBV12-3 or TRBV12-4 to TRBJ2-7; no definite D call. The germline V and J ends were trimmed by 3 bases and 1 base, with 13 bases remaining between them. This CDR3 spans 15 amino acids. CDR3 residues: CASSFDCRTSYEQYF. As DNA, the CDR3 is TGTGCCAGCAGTTTCGACTGCCGCACGTCCTACGAGCAGTACTTC.

The gene calls are TRBV6-1 and TRBJ2-5; 9 positions agree with TRBD1. The CDR3 has 15 amino acids. Germline V gene lookup returns CDR1 MNHNS and CDR2 SASEGT. V was pared by 6 bases and J by 11 bases, with 16 bases of the junction left unmatched. Here the CDR3 DNA reads TGTGCCAGCAGCTCAAGACAGGGGGTCGGGAATGAGCAGTACTTC. It is translated as CASSSRQGVGNEQYF.

V and J are TRBV25-1 and TRBJ1-2; TRBD1 aligns across 11 bases. CDR1 and CDR2 from the germline V gene are MGHDK and SYGVNS. V shed 10 bases, J shed 7 bases, and the junction held 11 bases outside the gene matches. The CDR3 runs to 14 residues. DNA of the CDR3: TGTGCCATCGAATCCGGGACAGGGGGTCGTGGCTACACCTTC. It codes for CAIESGTGGRGYTF.

The V call is TRBV20-1, the J call TRBJ2-4; 7 bases agree with TRBD1. The end of the DNA is better explained by TRBJ2-5, so the J call may be wrong. Germline V gene lookup returns CDR1 DFQATT and CDR2 SNEGSKA (reference sequence). The CDR3 spans 14 residues. For the CDR3, the DNA is TGCAGTGCTAGAGCTCGGGACAGTCGAGAGACCCAGTACTTC. Protein sequence: CSARARDSRETQYF.

A few counts support this clonotype. The chain uses TRBV20-1 and TRBJ2-3; TRBD2 agrees at 8 bases. This CDR3 is built from 16 residues. Germline V gene data show CDR1 as DFQATT and CDR2 as SNEGSKA (reference sequence). J lost 1 base, V lost 0 bases, and 6 bases had no gene match. Written as DNA, the CDR3 is TGCAGTGCTAGAGATCCACCGGGGGGGGGCACAGATACGCAGTATTTT. Protein sequence: CSARDPPGGGTDTQYF.